This entry describes one TCR beta chain. These data come from a study of control samples from healthy donors and cancer patients. TCRdb's table, derived via immunoSEQ multiplex PCR, lists solely in-frame clones and lacks some. This table holds 150,000 to 200,000 clones, over 85% found once. Sequenced sample: blood. This TCR came from a man aged 25 to 40 in good health.

CDR3 sequence (DNA): TGTGCCTGGAGTGTACCCCGGGACAGAGCTCGGGAGCAGTACTTC. Translated: CAWSVPRDRAREQYF. The chain carries TRBV30 and TRBJ2-7; 7 nucleotides line up with TRBD1. The germline gives CDR1 GTSNPN, CDR2 SVGIG (reference sequence). The CDR3 consists of 15 residues. Trimming removed 0 bases from V and 7 bases from J; junction bases left unmatched: 12.